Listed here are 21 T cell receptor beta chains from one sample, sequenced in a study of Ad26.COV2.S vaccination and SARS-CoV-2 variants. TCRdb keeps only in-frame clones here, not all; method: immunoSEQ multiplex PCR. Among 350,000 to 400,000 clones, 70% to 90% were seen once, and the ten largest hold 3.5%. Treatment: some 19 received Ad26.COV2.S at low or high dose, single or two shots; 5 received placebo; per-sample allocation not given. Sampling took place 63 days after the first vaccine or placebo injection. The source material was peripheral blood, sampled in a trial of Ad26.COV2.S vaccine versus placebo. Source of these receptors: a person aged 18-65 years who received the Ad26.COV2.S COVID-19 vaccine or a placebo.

The CDR3 DNA reads TGCGCCAGCAGTGACGGTACTGAAGCTTTCTTT. Its protein is CASSDGTEAFF. This sequence joins TRBV10-1 and TRBJ1-1; D remains ambiguous. The CDR3 totals 11 residues. V was cut by 3 bases and J by 5 bases, with 4 bases left in between. Germline V CDR1 and CDR2: WNHNN, SYGVQD (reference sequence).

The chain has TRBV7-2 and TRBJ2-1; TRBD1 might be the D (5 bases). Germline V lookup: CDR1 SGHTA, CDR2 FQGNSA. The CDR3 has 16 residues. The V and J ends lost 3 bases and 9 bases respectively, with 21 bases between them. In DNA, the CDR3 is TGTGCCAGCAGCTTTAATCCAGGCTTTCAGGGTGGTGAGCAGTTCTTC. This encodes CASSFNPGFQGGEQFF.

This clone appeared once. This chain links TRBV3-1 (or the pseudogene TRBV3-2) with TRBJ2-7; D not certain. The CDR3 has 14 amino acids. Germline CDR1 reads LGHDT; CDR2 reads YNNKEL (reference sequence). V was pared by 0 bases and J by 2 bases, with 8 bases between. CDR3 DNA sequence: TGTGCCAGCAGCCAAGATCTTGTCCCCTACGAGCAGTACTTC. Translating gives CASSQDLVPYEQYF.

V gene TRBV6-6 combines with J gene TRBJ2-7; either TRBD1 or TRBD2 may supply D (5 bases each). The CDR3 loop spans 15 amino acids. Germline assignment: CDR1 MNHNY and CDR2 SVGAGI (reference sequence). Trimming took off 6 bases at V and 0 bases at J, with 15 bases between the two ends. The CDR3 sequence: CASSPGTPSSYEQYF. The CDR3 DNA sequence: TGTGCCAGCAGCCCCGGGACGCCGAGCTCCTACGAGCAGTACTTC.

This CDR3 is CASSSRDRGNTIYF. CDR3 sequence (DNA): TGTGCCAGCAGCAGCCGGGACAGGGGGAACACCATATATTTT. The rearrangement links TRBV28 to TRBJ1-3, with 11 bases identical to TRBD1. The CDR3 covers 14 residues. Looked up from germline, CDR1 is MDHEN and CDR2 is SYDVKM. Germline trimming cut 6 bases from V and 7 bases from J; bases unmatched to any gene: 5. Complete variable domain (other parts from reference TRBV28 and TRBJ1-3): DVKVTQSSRYLVKRTGEKVFLECVQDMDHENMFWYRQDPGLGLRLIYFSYDVKMKEKGDIPEGYSVSREKKERFSLILESASTNQTSMYLCASSSRDRGNTIYFGEGSWLTVV.

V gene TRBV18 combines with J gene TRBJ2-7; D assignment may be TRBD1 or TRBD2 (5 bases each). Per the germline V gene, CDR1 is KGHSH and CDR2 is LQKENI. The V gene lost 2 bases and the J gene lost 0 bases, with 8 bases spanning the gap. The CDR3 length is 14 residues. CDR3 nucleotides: TGTGCCAGCTCACCAGGGACGCTCTCCTACGAGCAGTACTTC. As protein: CASSPGTLSYEQYF.

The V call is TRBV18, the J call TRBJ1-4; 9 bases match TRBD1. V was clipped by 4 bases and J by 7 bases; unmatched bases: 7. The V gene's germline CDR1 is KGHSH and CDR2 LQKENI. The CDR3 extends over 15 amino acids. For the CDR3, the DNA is TGTGCCAGCTCACATCCGGGACAGGGCTTTGAAAAACTGTTTTTT. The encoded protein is CASSHPGQGFEKLFF.

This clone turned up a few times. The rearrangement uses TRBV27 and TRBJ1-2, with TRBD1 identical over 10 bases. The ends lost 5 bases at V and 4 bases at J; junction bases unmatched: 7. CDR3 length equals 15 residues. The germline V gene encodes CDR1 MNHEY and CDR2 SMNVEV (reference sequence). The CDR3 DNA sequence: TGTGCCAGCAGTCCTGCCGGGACAGGGGCCTATGGCTACACCTTC. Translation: CASSPAGTGAYGYTF.

The DNA for the CDR3 is TGTGCCAGCAGCTTGGTGCCGGGGGTCCCCTACGAGCAGTACTTC. Amino acid sequence: CASSLVPGVPYEQYF. The V and J genes are TRBV5-4 and TRBJ2-7, with D perhaps TRBD2 (6 bases). The CDR3 consists of 15 residues. CDR1 is SGHNT and CDR2 is YYREEE in the germline V gene (reference sequence). V was pared by 0 bases and J by 2 bases, with 12 bases between.

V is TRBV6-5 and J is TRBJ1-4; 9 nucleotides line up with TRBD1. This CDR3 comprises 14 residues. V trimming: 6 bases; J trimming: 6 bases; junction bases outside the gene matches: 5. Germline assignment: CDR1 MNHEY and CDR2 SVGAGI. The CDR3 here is CASSRDRVYEKLFF. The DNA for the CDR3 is TGTGCCAGCAGCCGGGACAGGGTATATGAAAAACTGTTTTTT.

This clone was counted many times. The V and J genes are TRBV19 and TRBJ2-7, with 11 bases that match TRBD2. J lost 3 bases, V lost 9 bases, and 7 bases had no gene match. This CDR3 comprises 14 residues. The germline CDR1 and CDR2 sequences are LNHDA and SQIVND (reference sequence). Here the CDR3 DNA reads TGTGCCAGCACATCTAGCGGGGGGTTCTACGAGCAGTACTTC. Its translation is CASTSSGGFYEQYF.

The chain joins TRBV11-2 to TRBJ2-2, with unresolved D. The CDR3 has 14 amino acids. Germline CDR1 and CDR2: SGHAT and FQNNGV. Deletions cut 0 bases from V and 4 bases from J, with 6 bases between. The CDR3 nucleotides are TGTGCCAGCAGCTTAGATATATCCACCGGGGAGCTGTTTTTT. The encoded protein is CASSLDISTGELFF.

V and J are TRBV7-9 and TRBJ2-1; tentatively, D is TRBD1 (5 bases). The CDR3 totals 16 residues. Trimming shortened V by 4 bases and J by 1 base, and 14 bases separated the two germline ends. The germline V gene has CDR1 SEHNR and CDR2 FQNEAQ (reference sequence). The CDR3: CASSYTGKLSYNEQFF. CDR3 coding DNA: TGTGCCAGCAGCTATACAGGTAAATTATCCTACAATGAGCAGTTCTTC.

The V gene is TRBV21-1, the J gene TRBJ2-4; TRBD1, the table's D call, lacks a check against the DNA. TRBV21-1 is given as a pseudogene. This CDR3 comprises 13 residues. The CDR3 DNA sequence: TGTGCCAGCAGCAAAGGCCAACAGGGTTGGAAGTACTTC. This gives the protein CASSKGQQGWKYF.

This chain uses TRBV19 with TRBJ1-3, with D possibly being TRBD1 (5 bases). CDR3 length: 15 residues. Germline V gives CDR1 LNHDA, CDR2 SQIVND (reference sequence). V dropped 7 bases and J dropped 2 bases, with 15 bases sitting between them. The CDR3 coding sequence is TGTGCCAGTACCTTTGGGGGGACTGCTGGAAACACCATATATTTT. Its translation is CASTFGGTAGNTIYF. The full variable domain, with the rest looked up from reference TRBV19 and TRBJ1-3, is DGGITQSPKYLFRKEGQNVTLSCEQNLNHDAMYWYRQDPGQGLRLIYYSQIVNDFQKGDIAEGYSVSREKKESFPLTVTSAQKNPTAFYLCASTFGGTAGNTIYFGEGSWLTVV.

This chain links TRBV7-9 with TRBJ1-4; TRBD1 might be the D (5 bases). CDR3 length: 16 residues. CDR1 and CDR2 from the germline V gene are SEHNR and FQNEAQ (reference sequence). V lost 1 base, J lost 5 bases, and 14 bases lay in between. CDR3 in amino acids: CASSLGGGGMNEKLFF. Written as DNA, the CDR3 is TGTGCCAGCAGCTTAGGGGGCGGAGGAATGAATGAAAAACTGTTTTTT.

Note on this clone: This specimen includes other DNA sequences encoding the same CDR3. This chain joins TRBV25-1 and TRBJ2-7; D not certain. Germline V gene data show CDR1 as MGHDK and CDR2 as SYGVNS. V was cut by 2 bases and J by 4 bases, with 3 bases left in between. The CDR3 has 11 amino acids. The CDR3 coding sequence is TGTGCCAGCAGTGAAGTGTACGAGCAGTACTTC. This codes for CASSEVYEQYF.

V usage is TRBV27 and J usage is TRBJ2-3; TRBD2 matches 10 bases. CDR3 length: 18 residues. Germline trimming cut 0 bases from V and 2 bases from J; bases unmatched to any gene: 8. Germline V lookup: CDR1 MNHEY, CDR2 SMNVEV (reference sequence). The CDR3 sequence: CASSLSGWTSGNTDTQYF. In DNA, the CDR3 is TGTGCCAGCAGTTTATCCGGGTGGACTAGCGGAAACACAGATACGCAGTATTTT.

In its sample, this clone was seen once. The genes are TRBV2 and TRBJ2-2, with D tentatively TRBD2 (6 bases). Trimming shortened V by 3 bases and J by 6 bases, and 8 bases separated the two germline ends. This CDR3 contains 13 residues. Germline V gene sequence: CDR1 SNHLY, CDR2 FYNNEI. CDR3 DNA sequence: TGTGCCAGCAGTGATTCGGGGGCCGGGGAGCTGTTTTTT. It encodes CASSDSGAGELFF.

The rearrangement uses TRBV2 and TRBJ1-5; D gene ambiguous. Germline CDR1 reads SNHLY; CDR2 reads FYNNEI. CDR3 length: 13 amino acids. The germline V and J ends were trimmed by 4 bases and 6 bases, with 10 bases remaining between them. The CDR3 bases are TGTGCCAGCAGTGGGTTAGGAGGTCAGCCCCAGCATTTT. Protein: CASSGLGGQPQHF.

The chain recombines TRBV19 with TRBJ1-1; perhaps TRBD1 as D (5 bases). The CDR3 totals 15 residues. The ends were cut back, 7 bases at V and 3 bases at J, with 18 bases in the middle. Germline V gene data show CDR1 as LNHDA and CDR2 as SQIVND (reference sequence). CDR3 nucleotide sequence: TGTGCCAGTACTCTGATAGGGGAGGAATACACTGAAGCTTTCTTT. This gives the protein CASTLIGEEYTEAFF.